This paragraph covers one T cell receptor (beta chain) sequence. Per the study methods: Estimation of nucleated cell counts relied on the amplification of reference gene primers. TCRdb's copy holds only in-frame clones and misses some; the assay was immunoSEQ multiplex PCR. That table supplies the V and J calls and clone size; D and trimming were determined from the DNA. The sample holds 200,000 or so clones, roughly 82% seen once. This sample is part of a study of blood T cell repertoires in COVID-19. Study at large: The analysed material was cDNA or gDNA that came from T cells, B-cell-depleted T cells, or PBMCs.

In germline, CDR1 is SGHTA, CDR2 FQGNSA. V gave up 2 bases and J gave up 8 bases, with 12 bases separating them. The CDR3 has 13 amino acids. The material sequenced was peripheral blood. This receptor was taken from a woman aged 30 to 39 with acute or convalescent COVID-19. This rearrangement joins TRBV7-2 to TRBJ1-2, with D perhaps TRBD1 (6 bases). CDR3 sequence (DNA): TGTGCCAGCAGCTTACGTACAGGGAAGGGCTACACCTTC. It translates to CASSLRTGKGYTF.